Below are 28 T cell receptor beta chains sequenced from a single sample in a study of T-cell memory formation after mild COVID-19. From the 5' RACE reads, TCRdb called clonotypes with MiXCR, one entry per CDR3 protein. The table lists approximately 430,000 distinct CDR3 sequences, 20% to 25% of them singletons. The sequenced material came from PBMCs or a T cell subset sorted from them (not recorded which). These receptors all stem from an adult woman who had mild COVID-19 (a few samples of this study predate the infection). Cell type and time point are not known.

This clonotype was seen only a few times. The rearrangement joins TRBV18 to TRBJ2-7, with D possibly TRBD2 on 5 matching bases. The V gene lost 0 bases and the J gene lost 3 bases, with 6 bases spanning the gap. The CDR3 has 13 amino acids. Germline-derived CDR1 and CDR2 are KGHSH and LQKENI. CDR3 in DNA: TGTGCCAGCTCACCACCAGGAGGCTACGAGCAGTACTTC. Amino acids: CASSPPGGYEQYF. The full variable domain, in which reference TRBV18 and TRBJ2-7 provide the parts outside the CDR3, is NAGVMQNPRHLVRRRGQEARLRCSPMKGHSHVYWYRQLPEEGLKFMVYLQKENIIDESGMPKERFSAEFPKEGPSILRIQQVVRGDSAAYFCASSPPGGYEQYFGPGTRLTVT.

This clonotype has only a few counts. The V and J genes are TRBV5-1 and TRBJ2-1, with TRBD2 matching 11 bases. The V gene's germline CDR1 is SGHRS and CDR2 YFSETQ. The CDR3 loop spans 15 amino acids. V gave up 3 bases and J gave up 5 bases; unmatched junction bases: 4. CDR3 coding DNA: TGCGCCAGCAGCTGGGGACTAGCGGAGGACAATGAGCAGTTCTTC. Translating gives CASSWGLAEDNEQFF. The full variable domain, in which reference TRBV5-1 and TRBJ2-1 provide the parts outside the CDR3, is KAGVTQTPRYLIKTRGQQVTLSCSPISGHRSVSWYQQTPGQGLQFLFEYFSETQRNKGNFPGRFSGRQFSNSRSEMNVSTLELGDSALYLCASSWGLAEDNEQFFGPGTRLTVL.

V gene TRBV18 combines with J gene TRBJ2-1; perhaps D is TRBD1 or TRBD2 (5 bases each). CDR1 and CDR2 from the germline V gene are KGHSH and LQKENI. The V gene lost 6 bases and the J gene lost 5 bases, with 14 bases spanning the gap. This CDR3 comprises 14 residues. The CDR3 sequence: CASSPDWGNNEQFF. The CDR3 DNA reads TGTGCCAGCTCGCCGGACTGGGGGAACAATGAGCAGTTCTTC.

The sample holds a few counts of this clonotype. J is TRBJ2-4 and V is TRBV5-6; D not certain. V shed 1 base and J shed 0 bases, with 5 bases lying between them. Germline V gene data show CDR1 as SGHDT and CDR2 as YYEEEE. This CDR3 region has 14 residues. CDR3 coding DNA: TGTGCCAGCAGCTTGTCACTAGCCAAAAACATTCAGTACTTC. Protein product: CASSLSLAKNIQYF. The full variable domain, with the rest looked up from reference TRBV5-6 and TRBJ2-4, is DAGVTQSPTHLIKTRGQQVTLRCSPKSGHDTVSWYQQALGQGPQFIFQYYEEEERQRGNFPDRFSGHQFPNYSSELNVNALLLGDSALYLCASSLSLAKNIQYFGAGTRLSVL.

This rearrangement joins TRBV7-8 to TRBJ2-7; D perhaps matches TRBD1 (5 bases). Germline V gene data show CDR1 as SGHVS and CDR2 as FQNEAQ. V was cut by 2 bases and J by 5 bases, with 19 bases left in between. The CDR3 totals 16 residues. The CDR3 DNA is TGTGCCAGCAGCTTAAACCACTTTTCGCAGGGAAACGAGCAGTACTTC. This sequence encodes CASSLNHFSQGNEQYF.

This chain joins TRBV29-1 and TRBJ1-2, with no clear D. V lost 7 bases and J 7 bases, leaving 22 bases between the germline ends. The CDR3 covers 14 residues. The V gene's germline CDR1 is SQVTM and CDR2 ANQGSEA. CDR3 in amino acids: CSAIGGPEGGGYTF. CDR3 in DNA: TGCAGCGCTATAGGCGGGCCCGAGGGCGGTGGCTACACCTTC. The full variable domain, completed using reference TRBV29-1 and TRBJ1-2, is SAVISQKPSRDICQRGTSLTIQCQVDSQVTMMFWYRQQPGQSLTLIATANQGSEATYESGFVIDKFPISRPNLTFSTLTVSNMSPEDSSIYLCSAIGGPEGGGYTFGSGTRLTVV.

The chain couples TRBV18 to TRBJ2-3; no firm D call. Trimming removed 6 bases from V and 9 bases from J, with 13 bases in between. There are 12 residues in the CDR3. The germline V gene encodes CDR1 KGHSH and CDR2 LQKENI. The CDR3 nucleotides are TGTGCCAGCTCGTTGGACCGGCAAACGCAGTATTTT. Amino acid sequence: CASSLDRQTQYF.

This clonotype was observed a few times. V gene TRBV12-3 or TRBV12-4 combines with J gene TRBJ1-1, with no clear D. Trimming removed 4 bases at V and 1 base at J, with 7 bases between. The CDR3 has 13 residues. CDR3 nucleotide sequence: TGTGCCAGCAGTTGGGCCGAGAACACTGAAGCTTTCTTT. Protein product: CASSWAENTEAFF.

DNA of the CDR3: TGTGCCAGCAGCAAAGCGACAGGCGGGGAGGGCAATCAGCCCCAGCATTTT. Residues: CASSKATGGEGNQPQHF. The chain joins TRBV6-6 to TRBJ1-5, with D possibly TRBD1 on 6 matching bases. Germline V lookup: CDR1 MNHNY, CDR2 SVGAGI (reference sequence). V lost 6 bases and J lost 2, with 20 bases in between. This CDR3 comprises 17 residues.

V and J are TRBV27 and TRBJ1-2; TRBD1 matches 9 bases. The CDR3 loop spans 12 amino acids. V lost 5 bases, J lost 8 bases, and 3 bases stayed unmatched. Germline-derived CDR1 and CDR2 are MNHEY and SMNVEV (reference sequence). The DNA for the CDR3 is TGTGCCAGCAGTAACGGACAGGGGGGCTACACCTTC. Translation gives CASSNGQGGYTF.

CDR3 sequence reads: CASSFPTHGAGEQFF. DNA of the CDR3: TGTGCCAGCAGCTTCCCAACACACGGAGCCGGGGAGCAGTTCTTC. The J gene is TRBJ2-1, the V gene TRBV5-5; D is unresolved. Trimming stripped 2 bases from V and 10 bases from J, with 19 bases between. From germline, CDR1 is SGHKS and CDR2 YYEKEE (reference sequence). The CDR3 has 15 amino acids.

The chain employs TRBV14 and TRBJ1-5; D is unclear. The CDR3 contains 17 residues. V was pared by 1 base and J by 0 bases, with 13 bases between. Per germline, CDR1 SGHDN and CDR2 FVKESK. CDR3 in DNA: TGTGCCAGCAGCCAAGCGGGAGCCCCCAATAGCAATCAGCCCCAGCATTTT. Its protein is CASSQAGAPNSNQPQHF.

The chain links TRBV12-3 or TRBV12-4 to TRBJ2-3; D may be TRBD1 or TRBD2 (5 bases each). Trimming took off 4 bases at V and 0 bases at J, with 11 bases between the two ends. The CDR3 length is 15 residues. The CDR3 DNA reads as TGTGCCAGCAGTTGGTCCCGGGGCAGCACAGATACGCAGTATTTT. This sequence encodes CASSWSRGSTDTQYF.

This clonotype was recorded only once. Here the CDR3 DNA reads TGTGCCAGCAGTTTCACAGGCCTTCCCTACGAGCAGTACTTC. Translating it yields CASSFTGLPYEQYF. V gene TRBV12-3 or TRBV12-4 combines with J gene TRBJ2-7; possibly TRBD1 for D (5 bases). V lost 3 bases, J lost 2 bases, and 11 bases lay in between. The CDR3 has 14 residues.

The CDR3 bases are TGTGCCAGCAGTCCCGGACTAGCGGGATGGACAGATACGCAGTATTTT. Its translation: CASSPGLAGWTDTQYF. The V gene is TRBV27, the J gene TRBJ2-3; 12 bases agree with TRBD2. The CDR3 runs 16 residues. V lost 5 bases and J lost 3; bases outside the gene matches: 6. CDR1 and CDR2 (germline): MNHEY, SMNVEV (reference sequence).

This clonotype has only a few counts. The chain joins TRBV7-2 to TRBJ1-2; unclear D gene. CDR1 SGHTA and CDR2 FQGNSA come from the germline V gene. This CDR3 is 13 amino acids long. V gave up 5 bases and J gave up 3 bases, with 10 bases separating them. Here the CDR3 reads CASSLGRHYGYTF. The DNA for the CDR3 is TGTGCCAGCAGCCTAGGGAGACACTATGGCTACACCTTC.

V and J are TRBV7-6 and TRBJ2-1, with 10 bases aligning to TRBD2. The CDR3 covers 13 residues. Germline V gives CDR1 SGHVS, CDR2 FNYEAQ. V lost 7 bases, J lost 6 bases, and 3 bases stayed unmatched. CDR3 sequence (DNA): TGTGCCAGCACGGAGCGGGGGGGCAATGAGCAGTTCTTC. This gives the protein CASTERGGNEQFF.

The gene calls are TRBV5-1 and TRBJ2-7; the match to TRBD1 covers 7 bases. The CDR3 has 14 residues. Unmatched junction bases numbered 11, after V lost 5 bases and J lost 6 bases. Germline V lookup: CDR1 SGHRS, CDR2 YFSETQ. CDR3 sequence (DNA): TGCGCCAGCAGTCCGGGTGGGACAGTGATCGAGCAGTACTTC. Its translation is CASSPGGTVIEQYF.

A few counts support this clonotype. CDR3 DNA sequence: TGTGCCACCAGTGATTCGGGACAGGGACCCGGGGAGCTGTTTTTT. This gives the protein CATSDSGQGPGELFF. V and J are TRBV24-1 and TRBJ2-2, with 9 bases identical to TRBD1. Germline CDR1 KGHDR, CDR2 SFDVKD. The V gene end was trimmed by 2 bases and the J gene end by 6 bases; junction bases not matched to a gene: 3. This CDR3 contains 15 residues.

CDR3 sequence: CASRAVLTNYGYTF. DNA of the CDR3: TGTGCCAGCAGGGCAGTCCTTACTAACTATGGCTACACCTTC. The chain combines TRBV6-5 with TRBJ1-2; D ambiguous. V was trimmed by 6 bases and J by 0 bases, leaving 11 bases between them. Germline CDR1 is MNHEY and CDR2 is SVGAGI. This CDR3 region has 14 residues.

The table lists this clonotype with a few counts. V usage is TRBV9 and J usage is TRBJ1-1; D is undetermined. Germline V lookup: CDR1 SGDLS, CDR2 YYNGEE. The CDR3 runs to 14 residues. The V and J ends lost 2 bases and 3 bases respectively, with 11 bases between them. CDR3 amino acids: CASSVAGKDTEAFF. The CDR3 DNA reads TGTGCCAGCAGCGTCGCCGGAAAGGACACTGAAGCTTTCTTT.

The chain is built from TRBV10-2 and TRBJ2-5, with a possible D match to TRBD2 (7 bases). V was trimmed by 5 bases and J by 4 bases, leaving 17 bases between them. Germline lookup yields CDR1 WSHSY and CDR2 SAAADI. The CDR3 sequence is 15 residues long. The CDR3, as DNA: TGCGCCAGCAGTTCGGGGGGTTCGGGGGCAGAGACCCAGTACTTC. The encoded protein is CASSSGGSGAETQYF.

This clonotype was recorded at least ten times. This chain connects TRBV7-2 to TRBJ2-7; D not certain. V was pared by 7 bases and J by 3 bases, with 13 bases between. The CDR3 extends over 13 amino acids. In germline, CDR1 is SGHTA, CDR2 FQGNSA. The CDR3 region has the DNA TGTGCCAGCACCCCCCCCGGGCGCTACGAGCAGTACTTC. Protein product: CASTPPGRYEQYF.

The gene calls are TRBV12-3 or TRBV12-4 and TRBJ1-5; 7 nucleotides match TRBD1. The length of the CDR3 is 15 residues. Trimming cost V 2 bases and J 3 bases; bases outside gene matches: 4. The CDR3 spells CASSLRQGTNQPQHF. The CDR3 nucleotides are TGTGCCAGCAGTTTAAGACAGGGAACCAATCAGCCCCAGCATTTT.

J is TRBJ2-7 and V is TRBV7-2; D gene uncertain. Germline lookup yields CDR1 SGHTA and CDR2 FQGNSA. V dropped 0 bases and J dropped 0 bases, with 9 bases sitting between them. This CDR3 has 15 amino acids. This chain's CDR3 is CASSLAGGHSYEQYF. The CDR3 DNA reads as TGTGCCAGCAGCTTAGCTGGCGGTCACTCCTACGAGCAGTACTTC.

The chain links TRBV11-2 to TRBJ2-2; D is unclear. CDR1 and CDR2 from the germline V gene are SGHAT and FQNNGV. CDR3 length: 15 residues. V lost 0 bases and J lost 1, with 6 bases in between. The CDR3: CASSLDPVNTGELFF. CDR3 coding DNA: TGTGCCAGCAGCTTAGATCCGGTGAACACCGGGGAGCTGTTTTTT.

This clonotype was detected only a few times. The CDR3 DNA reads as TGTGCCAGCAGCCTAAGGGGAGGGGTAGTGGGCACAGATACGCAGTATTTT. It translates to CASSLRGGVVGTDTQYF. The chain carries TRBV12-3 or TRBV12-4 and TRBJ2-3; TRBD2 aligns across 7 bases. This CDR3 is 17 amino acids long. V lost 6 bases to trimming and J lost 1 base; unmatched junction nucleotides: 13.

The V and J genes are TRBV19 and TRBJ2-1, with D possibly called TRBD1 or TRBD2 (5 bases each). The V gene lost 5 bases and the J gene lost 3 bases, with 11 bases spanning the gap. Germline-derived CDR1 and CDR2 are LNHDA and SQIVND (reference sequence). There are 14 residues in the CDR3. Here the CDR3 DNA reads TGTGCCAGTAGTGGTCGGGACCTCTACAATGAGCAGTTCTTC. It translates to CASSGRDLYNEQFF.